These T cell receptor beta chains were read from a single sample in a study of OX40 agonist ivuxolimab in advanced cancers. Libraries were prepared by immunoSEQ multiplex PCR; TCRdb keeps only in-frame clonotypes and omits some of them. The sample contains about 30,000 clones, approximately 88% of which appear only once. Specimen: CD4+ or CD8+ T cells sorted from blood, collected in a trial of the OX40 agonist ivuxolimab. The receptors derive from an adult with an advanced solid tumor such as melanoma, head and neck, liver or kidney cancer. Each CDR3 is given with its conserved first and last residue. Fields, in order: D gene, CDR3 length, clone size, J gene, V gene, CDR3 protein, CDR3 DNA. The D gene is left open where the match is weak. Not every row has a clone size; where given, it reads once, few, many or a size class.

d_call: .
cdr3_length: 14
clone_size: .
j_call: TRBJ1-1
v_call: TRBV2
cdr3_aa: CASPSQGWDTEAFF
cdr3_nt: TGTGCCAGCCCTTCACAGGGATGGGACACTGAAGCTTTCTTT

d_call: .
cdr3_length: 12
clone_size: many
j_call: TRBJ2-1
v_call: TRBV18
cdr3_aa: CASSPGYNEQFF
cdr3_nt: TGTGCCAGCTCACCAGGTTACAATGAGCAGTTCTTC

d_call: TRBD1
cdr3_length: 14
clone_size: .
j_call: TRBJ2-2
v_call: TRBV7-3
cdr3_aa: CASSQTGGTGELFF
cdr3_nt: TGTGCCAGCAGTCAGACAGGGGGTACCGGGGAGCTGTTTTTT

d_call: .
cdr3_length: 15
clone_size: .
j_call: TRBJ1-2
v_call: TRBV28
cdr3_aa: CASIPRGPGTYGYTF
cdr3_nt: TGTGCCAGCATCCCCAGGGGACCCGGGACCTATGGCTACACCTTC

d_call: TRBD2
cdr3_length: 13
clone_size: .
j_call: TRBJ2-2
v_call: TRBV29-1
cdr3_aa: CSALGGDFGELFF
cdr3_nt: TGCAGCGCCCTCGGGGGGGATTTCGGGGAGCTGTTTTTT

d_call: .
cdr3_length: 17
clone_size: .
j_call: TRBJ2-3
v_call: TRBV6-1
cdr3_aa: CASSEQIVGRRTDTQYF
cdr3_nt: TGTGCCAGCAGTGAGCAGATCGTCGGGCGGAGGACAGATACGCAGTATTTT

d_call: .
cdr3_length: 16
clone_size: .
j_call: TRBJ1-2
v_call: TRBV5-8
cdr3_aa: CASSSPRGRGDYGYTF
cdr3_nt: TGTGCCAGCAGCTCCCCCAGGGGTAGGGGCGACTATGGCTACACCTTC

d_call: .
cdr3_length: 18
clone_size: .
j_call: TRBJ2-3
v_call: TRBV6-1
cdr3_aa: CASTDRVPYVLSTDTQYF
cdr3_nt: TGTGCCAGCACTGACCGGGTCCCTTACGTACTCAGCACAGATACGCAGTATTTT

d_call: TRBD2
cdr3_length: 14
clone_size: .
j_call: TRBJ2-7
v_call: TRBV15
cdr3_aa: CATSIFSGSYEQYF
cdr3_nt: TGTGCCACCAGCATCTTTAGCGGGAGCTACGAGCAGTACTTC

d_call: .
cdr3_length: 13
clone_size: .
j_call: TRBJ2-7
v_call: TRBV5-1
cdr3_aa: CASGEFTSYEQYF
cdr3_nt: TGCGCCAGCGGGGAATTCACCTCCTACGAGCAGTACTTC

d_call: TRBD1
cdr3_length: 14
clone_size: .
j_call: TRBJ2-7
v_call: TRBV19
cdr3_aa: CASSIGTGLYEQYF
cdr3_nt: TGTGCCAGTAGTATCGGGACAGGGCTCTACGAGCAGTACTTC

d_call: TRBD2
cdr3_length: 14
clone_size: .
j_call: TRBJ2-2
v_call: TRBV9
cdr3_aa: CASMPVAGTGELFF
cdr3_nt: TGTGCCAGCATGCCCGTAGCGGGCACCGGGGAGCTGTTTTTT

d_call: .
cdr3_length: 16
clone_size: .
j_call: TRBJ2-1
v_call: TRBV28
cdr3_aa: CASSLFGLSSYNEQFF
cdr3_nt: TGTGCCAGCAGTTTATTTGGCTTAAGCTCCTACAATGAGCAGTTCTTC

d_call: .
cdr3_length: 16
clone_size: .
j_call: TRBJ1-1
v_call: TRBV27
cdr3_aa: CASSLLRGSINGEAFF
cdr3_nt: TGTGCCAGCAGTTTATTGAGGGGCTCGATAAATGGTGAAGCTTTCTTT

d_call: TRBD1
cdr3_length: 20
clone_size: once
j_call: TRBJ1-2
v_call: TRBV27
cdr3_aa: CASSSTAPWTGGAGNYGYTF
cdr3_nt: TGTGCCAGCAGTTCCACCGCCCCCTGGACAGGGGGCGCAGGAAACTATGGCTACACCTTC

d_call: .
cdr3_length: 13
clone_size: many
j_call: TRBJ2-1
v_call: TRBV4-1
cdr3_aa: CASSLSSGNEQFF
cdr3_nt: TGCGCCAGCAGCCTTTCATCCGGGAATGAGCAGTTCTTC

d_call: .
cdr3_length: 13
clone_size: .
j_call: TRBJ2-7
v_call: TRBV5-4
cdr3_aa: CASSLAGTHEQYF
cdr3_nt: TGTGCCAGCAGCTTGGCGGGGACCCACGAGCAGTACTTC

d_call: TRBD2
cdr3_length: 15
clone_size: .
j_call: TRBJ2-7
v_call: TRBV4-1
cdr3_aa: CASSQTSGLAYEQYF
cdr3_nt: TGCGCCAGCAGCCAGACCTCGGGACTAGCCTACGAGCAGTACTTC

d_call: .
cdr3_length: 14
clone_size: .
j_call: TRBJ2-4
v_call: TRBV21-1
cdr3_aa: CASSKGERENIQYF
cdr3_nt: TGTGCCAGCAGCAAAGGGGAGCGGGAAAACATTCAGTACTTC

d_call: .
cdr3_length: 17
clone_size: .
j_call: TRBJ2-2
v_call: TRBV7-6
cdr3_aa: CASSPPLDSRPTGELFF
cdr3_nt: TGTGCCAGCAGCCCCCCGTTGGACTCCCGTCCGACCGGGGAGCTGTTTTTT

d_call: TRBD1
cdr3_length: 16
clone_size: .
j_call: TRBJ1-1
v_call: TRBV2
cdr3_aa: CASNRARDRENTEAFF
cdr3_nt: TGTGCCAGCAATCGAGCTAGGGACAGAGAGAACACTGAAGCTTTCTTT

d_call: .
cdr3_length: 14
clone_size: .
j_call: TRBJ2-1
v_call: TRBV5-6
cdr3_aa: CASSLILQAYEQFF
cdr3_nt: TGTGCCAGCAGCTTAATCCTACAGGCATATGAGCAGTTCTTC

d_call: TRBD2
cdr3_length: 15
clone_size: .
j_call: TRBJ2-1
v_call: TRBV5-1
cdr3_aa: CASSGTGTSGYEQFF
cdr3_nt: TGCGCCAGCAGCGGAACCGGGACTAGCGGGTATGAGCAGTTCTTC

d_call: TRBD2
cdr3_length: 12
clone_size: once
j_call: TRBJ2-7
v_call: TRBV6-1
cdr3_aa: CASRGTRIEQYF
cdr3_nt: TGTGCCAGCAGAGGGACTAGGATCGAGCAGTACTTC